This passage covers 28 T cell receptor beta chains from one sample sequenced in a study of shared clonotypes between healthy human individuals. Sequencing was performed with immunoSEQ multiplex PCR; in TCRdb, only in-frame clones are kept and a portion is missing. The data hold some 2,000,000 clones, with almost 96% observed a single time. The sequencing input was naive CD4+ T cells sorted from blood. Stated subset: CD45RA+ positively selected. These receptor sequences come from a man aged 18-30 years in good health.

On this clone: In the same sample, other DNA sequences code for this CDR3. The CDR3 DNA sequence: TGTGCCAGCAGCTTGCGAGGACTAAGCTCCTACGAGCAGTACTTC. This codes for CASSLRGLSSYEQYF. This sequence joins TRBV5-6 and TRBJ2-7, with D maybe TRBD2 (6 bases). Germline-derived CDR1 and CDR2 are SGHDT and YYEEEE. This CDR3 comprises 15 residues. V was shortened by 1 base and J by 0 bases, with 11 bases between the two germline ends. The variable domain in full, with the rest retrieved from reference TRBV5-6 and TRBJ2-7, is DAGVTQSPTHLIKTRGQQVTLRCSPKSGHDTVSWYQQALGQGPQFIFQYYEEEERQRGNFPDRFSGHQFPNYSSELNVNALLLGDSALYLCASSLRGLSSYEQYFGPGTRLTVT.

This chain connects TRBV9 to TRBJ2-7, with D perhaps given as TRBD1 or TRBD2 (5 bases each). Trimming pared 3 bases from V and 1 base from J, leaving 14 bases between. The CDR3 runs 15 residues. From germline, CDR1 is SGDLS and CDR2 YYNGEE. CDR3 region: CASSASDEGSYEQYF. The CDR3 coding sequence is TGTGCCAGCAGCGCGAGCGACGAGGGGTCCTACGAGCAGTACTTC.

The chain couples TRBV30 to TRBJ2-1, with TRBD2 matching 12 bases. Germline V gene lookup returns CDR1 GTSNPN and CDR2 SVGIG (reference sequence). This CDR3 spans 17 amino acids. J gave up 4 bases and V 0 bases, and 7 bases lay outside the gene matches. CDR3: CAWSVLLTSGGYNEQFF. CDR3 nucleotide sequence: TGTGCCTGGAGTGTACTCCTGACTAGCGGGGGATACAATGAGCAGTTCTTC.

This chain connects TRBV14 to TRBJ1-2; D gene uncertain. Germline assignment: CDR1 SGHDN and CDR2 FVKESK. Trimming removed 3 bases from V and 4 bases from J, with 15 bases in between. This CDR3 spans 15 amino acids. CDR3 coding DNA: TGTGCCAGCAGCCATCCCAGCCCGGCACTCTATGGCTACACCTTC. It specifies CASSHPSPALYGYTF. Complete variable domain (other parts from reference TRBV14 and TRBJ1-2): EAGVTQFPSHSVIEKGQTVTLRCDPISGHDNLYWYRRVMGKEIKFLLHFVKESKQDESGMPNNRFLAERTGGTYSTLKVQPAELEDSGVYFCASSHPSPALYGYTFGSGTRLTVV.

The gene calls are TRBV5-4 and TRBJ2-5, with 10 positions matching TRBD1. Germline-derived CDR1 and CDR2 are SGHNT and YYREEE (reference sequence). J gave up 4 bases and V 7 bases, and 4 bases lay outside the gene matches. This CDR3 contains 13 residues. The CDR3 loop reads CASGQGGRETQYF. CDR3 DNA: TGTGCCAGCGGACAGGGGGGGAGAGAGACCCAGTACTTC.

The rearrangement joins TRBV14 to TRBJ1-1; 9 bases align to TRBD1. The V gene's germline CDR1 is SGHDN and CDR2 FVKESK. V was clipped by 0 bases and J by 4 bases; unmatched bases: 6. The CDR3 has 16 amino acids. CDR3 bases: TGTGCCAGCAGCCAAGACGCAGGGACAGGGACCACTGAAGCTTTCTTT. Protein product: CASSQDAGTGTTEAFF.

The chain employs TRBV2 and TRBJ2-3; D is unclear. Trimming removed 6 bases from V and 2 bases from J, with 6 bases in between. Per germline, CDR1 SNHLY and CDR2 FYNNEI. The CDR3 is 12 amino acids. DNA for the CDR3: TGTGCCAGCAGCACTATCACAGATACGCAGTATTTT. As protein: CASSTITDTQYF.

The chain combines TRBV9 with TRBJ1-1; possibly TRBD1 for D (5 bases). Per the germline V gene, CDR1 is SGDLS and CDR2 is YYNGEE. With 4 bases removed from V and 4 bases from J, the gap between germline ends came to 23 bases. CDR3 length: 17 amino acids. CDR3 residues: CASSSNVEWAGGTEAFF. CDR3 coding DNA: TGTGCCAGCAGCTCAAATGTGGAATGGGCGGGGGGCACTGAAGCTTTCTTT.

The gene calls are TRBV30 and TRBJ2-1; D call uncertain. Looked up from germline, CDR1 is GTSNPN and CDR2 is SVGIG (reference sequence). The CDR3 is 16 amino acids. Trimming took off 3 bases at V and 5 bases at J, with 20 bases between the two ends. The CDR3 here is CAWSPMVVLVNNEQFF. CDR3 nucleotide sequence: TGTGCCTGGAGCCCGATGGTAGTTTTAGTGAACAATGAGCAGTTCTTC.

This clone appeared once. The rearrangement links TRBV6-1 to TRBJ2-1, with D perhaps given as TRBD1 or TRBD2 (5 bases each). The germline gives CDR1 MNHNS, CDR2 SASEGT. With 7 bases removed from V and 5 bases from J, the gap between germline ends came to 18 bases. This CDR3 contains 15 residues. CDR3: CASKDTGTGDNEQFF. CDR3 nucleotide sequence: TGTGCCAGCAAGGATACCGGGACCGGGGACAATGAGCAGTTCTTC.

The chain recombines TRBV7-9 with TRBJ1-6; a weak D match, TRBD1 (5 bases). The CDR3 extends over 17 amino acids. Germline V gene lookup returns CDR1 SEHNR and CDR2 FQNEAQ (reference sequence). V was clipped by 4 bases and J by 0 bases, with 13 bases between them. The chain's CDR3 is CASSSLRESSYNSPLHF. CDR3 DNA sequence: TGTGCCAGCAGCTCCCTCAGGGAAAGCTCCTATAATTCACCCCTCCACTTT.

The rearrangement joins TRBV30 to TRBJ1-5, with D perhaps matching TRBD1 (5 bases). This CDR3 region has 13 residues. The V gene lost 5 bases and the J gene lost 2 bases, with 10 bases spanning the gap. Germline lookup yields CDR1 GTSNPN and CDR2 SVGIG (reference sequence). The CDR3 nucleotides read TGTGCCTGGGAGGACAAGGGCAATCAGCCCCAGCATTTT. This gives the protein CAWEDKGNQPQHF.

This rearrangement joins TRBV6-1 to TRBJ1-1; D unresolved. Germline V gene lookup returns CDR1 MNHNS and CDR2 SASEGT. The CDR3 totals 13 residues. Trimming left V 3 bases short and J 6 bases short, with 11 bases between. CDR3 coding DNA: TGTGCCAGCAGTGAGTCTCCGTCGGCTGAAGCTTTCTTT. This encodes CASSESPSAEAFF.

The V and J genes are TRBV16 and TRBJ2-1; weak D call: TRBD2 (5 bases). The germline V and J ends were trimmed by 0 bases and 7 bases, with 13 bases remaining between them. This CDR3 is built from 15 residues. Germline V gives CDR1 KGHSY, CDR2 FQNENV. The CDR3 region is CASSQSGEGRNEQFF. CDR3 DNA: TGTGCCAGCAGCCAATCGGGAGAGGGAAGGAATGAGCAGTTCTTC.

For the CDR3, the DNA is TGTGCCAGCACAGTAAACAACATTCAGTACTTC. It is translated as CASTVNNIQYF. This chain links TRBV6-1 with TRBJ2-4; D is unclear. V was pared by 7 bases and J by 7 bases, with 8 bases between. The CDR3 extends over 11 amino acids. Germline CDR1 reads MNHNS; CDR2 reads SASEGT.

The chain uses TRBV7-9 and TRBJ2-5; D perhaps matches TRBD2 (6 bases). Trimming left V 2 bases short and J 5 bases short, with 15 bases between. CDR3 length: 15 amino acids. In germline, CDR1 is SEHNR, CDR2 FQNEAQ (reference sequence). This chain's CDR3 is CASSLRSGVGETQYF. CDR3 bases: TGTGCCAGCAGCTTAAGGTCGGGGGTTGGGGAGACCCAGTACTTC.

The chain links TRBV2 to TRBJ2-7; 11 nucleotides align to TRBD1. The germline gives CDR1 SNHLY, CDR2 FYNNEI. The CDR3 contains 15 residues. V lost 5 bases and J lost 6; bases outside the gene matches: 9. CDR3 coding DNA: TGTGCCAGCAGTCTCGTCGGACAGGGGGCTGGCGAGCAGTACTTC. Translation: CASSLVGQGAGEQYF.

This chain uses TRBV28 with TRBJ2-2; D not resolved. The CDR3 loop spans 12 amino acids. V dropped 10 bases and J dropped 9 bases, with 15 bases sitting between them. CDR1 is MDHEN, CDR2 SYDVKM, per germline. Here the CDR3 reads CATTSGWRELFF. CDR3 DNA sequence: TGTGCCACCACGTCCGGATGGCGGGAGCTGTTTTTT.

CDR3 bases: TGTGCCAGCAGCGTTAGCGGGGGGGCAACAAGGGGGCAGTTCTTC. Protein product: CASSVSGGATRGQFF. This chain links TRBV7-2 with TRBJ2-1, with 11 bases matching TRBD2. CDR1 is SGHTA, CDR2 FQGNSA, per germline. CDR3 size: 15 residues. After removal of 5 bases from V and 12 bases from J, the junction contained 12 bases not matched to a gene.

The gene calls are TRBV19 and TRBJ1-5; D unresolved. The CDR3 has 14 residues. The germline V gene encodes CDR1 LNHDA and CDR2 SQIVND (reference sequence). Trimming left V 5 bases short and J 0 bases short, with 8 bases between. CDR3 in DNA: TGTGCCAGTAGTCCCGACAATAGCAATCAGCCCCAGCATTTT. Protein sequence: CASSPDNSNQPQHF.

The chain uses TRBV6-1 and TRBJ1-2; no clear D gene. CDR1 MNHNS and CDR2 SASEGT come from the germline V gene. Trimming removed 0 bases from V and 4 bases from J, with 15 bases in between. This CDR3 comprises 16 residues. In DNA, the CDR3 is TGTGCCAGCAGTGAAGCAACCCACCGATCGGGCTATGGCTACACCTTC. Its protein is CASSEATHRSGYGYTF.

The genes are TRBV9 and TRBJ1-1; D not resolved. V was shortened by 1 base and J by 0 bases, with 4 bases between the two germline ends. Per the germline V gene, CDR1 is SGDLS and CDR2 is YYNGEE. The CDR3 consists of 13 residues. As DNA, the CDR3 is TGTGCCAGCAGCGTATGGATGAACACTGAAGCTTTCTTT. The encoded protein is CASSVWMNTEAFF. The full variable domain, its missing parts supplied by reference TRBV9 and TRBJ1-1, is DSGVTQTPKHLITATGQRVTLRCSPRSGDLSVYWYQQSLDQGLQFLIQYYNGEERAKGNILERFSAQQFPDLHSELNLSSLELGDSALYFCASSVWMNTEAFFGQGTRLTVV.

Notes on this clone: This sample also contains other DNA sequences that code for the same CDR3. The rearrangement uses TRBV5-4 and TRBJ1-1; D is ambiguous. The CDR3 extends over 14 amino acids. Germline assignment: CDR1 SGHNT and CDR2 YYREEE (reference sequence). V was cut by 0 bases and J by 0 bases, with 6 bases left in between. The CDR3 DNA follows: TGTGCCAGCAGCTTGGGATCCATGAACACTGAAGCTTTCTTT. Translation: CASSLGSMNTEAFF. The full variable domain, rest sourced from reference TRBV5-4 and TRBJ1-1, is ETGVTQSPTHLIKTRGQQVTLRCSSQSGHNTVSWYQQALGQGPQFIFQYYREEENGRGNFPPRFSGLQFPNYSSELNVNALELDDSALYLCASSLGSMNTEAFFGQGTRLTVV.

V gene TRBV7-2 combines with J gene TRBJ1-2; D is perhaps TRBD1 (6 bases). In germline, CDR1 is SGHTA, CDR2 FQGNSA. The CDR3 sequence is 17 residues long. Trimming left V 1 base short and J 7 bases short, with 22 bases between. The CDR3 reads CASSLVVGGGGISGYTF. CDR3 DNA: TGTGCCAGCAGCTTAGTCGTGGGGGGCGGCGGGATCTCTGGCTACACCTTC.

V and J are TRBV23-1 and TRBJ1-4; D gene uncertain. TRBV23-1 is an ORF; its function is uncertain. CDR3 size: 14 residues. With 3 bases removed from V and 5 bases from J, the gap between germline ends came to 10 bases. CDR3 loop: CASSQSARNEKLFF. The CDR3 nucleotides are TGCGCCAGCAGTCAGTCCGCTCGAAATGAAAAACTGTTTTTT.

This chain links TRBV7-9 with TRBJ1-5; D call uncertain. The CDR3 sequence is 13 residues long. Germline V CDR1 and CDR2: SEHNR, FQNEAQ (reference sequence). V lost 1 base, J lost 7 bases, and 8 bases lay in between. DNA of the CDR3: TGTGCCAGCAGCTTAGATGCTCCCCAGCCCCAGCATTTT. It codes for CASSLDAPQPQHF.

To note about this clone: One end of the junction is discordant with germline, which a read error may explain. The V call is TRBV6-1, the J call TRBJ2-7; D uncertain. This CDR3 comprises 13 residues. In germline, CDR1 is MNHNS, CDR2 SASEGT. CDR3 sequence (DNA): TGTGCCAGCAGTGACTCCTACGGGTTCCGCCCTAACTTC. It is translated as CASSDSYGFRPNF.

The chain is built from TRBV25-1 and TRBJ2-7, with 11 bases that match TRBD1. In germline, CDR1 is MGHDK, CDR2 SYGVNS. V trimming: 8 bases; J trimming: 4 bases; junction bases outside the gene matches: 7. The CDR3 runs 14 residues. DNA of the CDR3: TGTGCCAGCCGCCCGGACAGGGGGCCGTACGAGCAGTACTTC. It specifies CASRPDRGPYEQYF.